Detailed here is one T cell receptor beta chain. Its antigen is not known. These data come from a study of shared clonotypes between healthy human individuals. Whole-study context: The cohort had two women and three men, ages 18 to 49.

Study-wide findings and caveats: Sorted-subset samples were not fully sequenced, rarefaction indicated.

The data were produced by immunoSEQ multiplex PCR, yet TCRdb's version contains in-frame clones alone and is incomplete. Of fewer than 2.5 million clones listed, approximately 93% are singletons. Each of the donors was a healthy adult who was HIV-negative and had not had a recent acute infection or vaccination. All the donors were Caucasian adults who lived in Nashville, Tennessee. The V and J ends lost 3 bases and 4 bases respectively, with 16 bases between them. In germline, CDR1 is ENHRY, CDR2 SYGVKD. The CDR3 extends over 15 amino acids. The V call is TRBV10-3, the J call TRBJ2-7; D remains ambiguous. This receptor was taken from a man aged 18-30 years in good health. Some clones in this sample may be carry-over from other donors' samples. The sample consisted of naive CD4+ T cells from PBMCs. The subset here: CD45RA+ positively selected. The CDR3 is CAISDPVRRSYEQYF. CDR3 coding DNA: TGTGCCATCAGTGATCCCGTAAGGCGGTCTTACGAGCAGTACTTC.